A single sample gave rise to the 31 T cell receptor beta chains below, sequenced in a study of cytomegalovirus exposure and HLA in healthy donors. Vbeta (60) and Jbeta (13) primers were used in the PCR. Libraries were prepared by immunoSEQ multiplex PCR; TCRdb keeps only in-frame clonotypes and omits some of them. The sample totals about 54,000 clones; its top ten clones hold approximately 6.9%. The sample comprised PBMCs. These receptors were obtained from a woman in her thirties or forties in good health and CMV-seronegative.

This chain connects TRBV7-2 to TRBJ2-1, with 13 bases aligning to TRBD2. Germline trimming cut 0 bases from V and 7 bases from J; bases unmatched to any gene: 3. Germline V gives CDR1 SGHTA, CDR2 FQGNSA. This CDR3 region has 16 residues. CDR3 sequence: CASSLALAGGRNEQFF. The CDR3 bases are TGTGCCAGCAGCTTAGCACTAGCGGGAGGGCGAAATGAGCAGTTCTTC.

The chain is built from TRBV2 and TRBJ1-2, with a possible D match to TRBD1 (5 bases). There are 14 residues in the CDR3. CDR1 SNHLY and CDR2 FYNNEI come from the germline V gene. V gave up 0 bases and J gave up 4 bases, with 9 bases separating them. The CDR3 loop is CASSEAYDSYGYTF. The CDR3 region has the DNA TGTGCCAGCAGTGAAGCTTACGACAGCTATGGCTACACCTTC.

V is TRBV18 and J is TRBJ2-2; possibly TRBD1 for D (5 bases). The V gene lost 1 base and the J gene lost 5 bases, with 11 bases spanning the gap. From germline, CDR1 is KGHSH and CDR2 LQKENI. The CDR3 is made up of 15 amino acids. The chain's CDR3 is CASSPRTTETGELFF. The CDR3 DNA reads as TGTGCCAGCTCACCACGGACAACTGAAACCGGGGAGCTGTTTTTT.

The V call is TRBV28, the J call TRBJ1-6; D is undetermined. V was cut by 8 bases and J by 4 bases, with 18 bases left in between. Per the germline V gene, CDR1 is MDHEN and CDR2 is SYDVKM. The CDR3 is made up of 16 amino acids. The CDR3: CASAPGESGYNSPLHF. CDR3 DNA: TGTGCCAGCGCACCCGGGGAGAGTGGATATAATTCACCCCTCCACTTT.

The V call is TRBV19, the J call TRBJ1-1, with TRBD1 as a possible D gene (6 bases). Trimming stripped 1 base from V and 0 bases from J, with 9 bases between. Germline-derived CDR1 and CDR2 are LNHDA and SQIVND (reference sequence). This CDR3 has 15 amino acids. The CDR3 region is CASSIARGVNTEAFF. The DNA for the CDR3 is TGTGCCAGTAGTATAGCCAGGGGAGTGAACACTGAAGCTTTCTTT.

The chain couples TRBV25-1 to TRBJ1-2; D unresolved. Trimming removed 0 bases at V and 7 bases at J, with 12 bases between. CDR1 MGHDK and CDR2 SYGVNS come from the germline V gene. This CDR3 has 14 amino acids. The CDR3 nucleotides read TGTGCCAGCAGTGAATATATACCGGGAGGTGGCTACACCTTC. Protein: CASSEYIPGGGYTF.

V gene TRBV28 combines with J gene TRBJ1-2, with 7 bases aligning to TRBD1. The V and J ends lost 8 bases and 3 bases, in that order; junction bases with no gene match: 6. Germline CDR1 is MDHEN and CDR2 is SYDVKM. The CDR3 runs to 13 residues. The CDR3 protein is CASLDRADYGYTF. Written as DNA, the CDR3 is TGTGCCAGCCTAGACAGGGCTGACTATGGCTACACCTTC.

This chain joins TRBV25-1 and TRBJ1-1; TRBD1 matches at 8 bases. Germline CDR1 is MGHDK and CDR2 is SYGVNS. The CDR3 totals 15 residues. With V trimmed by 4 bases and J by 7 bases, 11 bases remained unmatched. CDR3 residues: CASSGSDGTGGEAFF. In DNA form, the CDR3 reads TGTGCCAGCAGTGGCTCGGACGGGACAGGTGGTGAAGCTTTCTTT. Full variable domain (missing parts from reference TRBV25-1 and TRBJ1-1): EADIYQTPRYLVIGTGKKITLECSQTMGHDKMYWYQQDPGMELHLIHYSYGVNSTEKGDLSSESTVSRIRTEHFPLTLESARPSHTSQYLCASSGSDGTGGEAFFGQGTRLTVV.

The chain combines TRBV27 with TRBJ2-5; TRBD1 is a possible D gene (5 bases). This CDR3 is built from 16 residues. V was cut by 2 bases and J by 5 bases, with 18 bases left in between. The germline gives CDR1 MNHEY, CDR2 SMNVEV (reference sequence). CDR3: CASSLNGAVLRETQYF. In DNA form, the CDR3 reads TGTGCCAGCAGTTTAAATGGGGCTGTGCTTCGGGAGACCCAGTACTTC.

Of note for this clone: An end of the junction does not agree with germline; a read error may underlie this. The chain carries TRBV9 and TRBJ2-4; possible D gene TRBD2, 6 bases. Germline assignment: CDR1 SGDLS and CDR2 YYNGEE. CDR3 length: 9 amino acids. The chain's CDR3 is CARGAGSDF. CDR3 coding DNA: TGTGCCCGCGGGGCGGGTAGTGACTTC.

The CDR3 nucleotides are TGCGCCAGCAGCTTGGTGGGCGACACCTCCACAGATACGCAGTATTTT. Translated, it gives CASSLVGDTSTDTQYF. The chain employs TRBV5-1 and TRBJ2-3; D ambiguous. Trimming took 0 bases from V and 2 from J, leaving 13 bases between them. CDR3 length equals 16 residues. Germline assignment: CDR1 SGHRS and CDR2 YFSETQ.

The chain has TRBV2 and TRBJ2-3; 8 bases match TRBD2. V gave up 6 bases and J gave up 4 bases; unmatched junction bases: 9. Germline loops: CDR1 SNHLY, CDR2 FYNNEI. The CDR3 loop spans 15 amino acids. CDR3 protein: CASRVWGGRSDTQYF. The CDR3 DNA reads TGTGCCAGCAGGGTGTGGGGCGGGAGGTCAGATACGCAGTATTTT.

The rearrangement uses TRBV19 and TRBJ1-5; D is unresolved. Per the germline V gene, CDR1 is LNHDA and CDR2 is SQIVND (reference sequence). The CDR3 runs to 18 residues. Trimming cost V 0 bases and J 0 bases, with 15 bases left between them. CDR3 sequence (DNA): TGTGCCAGTAGTATAGAGGCCGGTACGACTTATAGCAATCAGCCCCAGCATTTT. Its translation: CASSIEAGTTYSNQPQHF.

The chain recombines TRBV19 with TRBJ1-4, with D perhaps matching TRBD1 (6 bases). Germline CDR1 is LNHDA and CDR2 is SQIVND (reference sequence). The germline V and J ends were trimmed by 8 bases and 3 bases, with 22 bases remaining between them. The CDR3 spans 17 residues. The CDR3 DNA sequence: TGTGCCAGTTCCCGCGGCCCGGTGAGGGGGTCTAATGAAAAACTGTTTTTT. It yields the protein CASSRGPVRGSNEKLFF.

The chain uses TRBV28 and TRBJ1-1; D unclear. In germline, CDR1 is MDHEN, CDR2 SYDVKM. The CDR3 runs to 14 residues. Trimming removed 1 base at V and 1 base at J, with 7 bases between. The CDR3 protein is CASSLYGRNTEAFF. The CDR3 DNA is TGTGCCAGCAGTTTATATGGCAGGAACACTGAAGCTTTCTTT.

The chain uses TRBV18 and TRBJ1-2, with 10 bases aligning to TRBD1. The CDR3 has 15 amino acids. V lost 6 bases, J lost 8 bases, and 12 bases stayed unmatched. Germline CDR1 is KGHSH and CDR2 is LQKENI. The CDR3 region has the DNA TGTGCCAGCTCCGGCCGAGGGACAGGGGAAGAGGGCTACACCTTC. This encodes CASSGRGTGEEGYTF.

The CDR3 region is CASSSPQGRTEAFF. The CDR3 coding sequence is TGTGCCAGCAGTTCCCCACAGGGGAGGACTGAAGCTTTCTTT. This chain joins TRBV6-5 and TRBJ1-1; TRBD1 aligns across 7 bases. The length of the CDR3 is 14 residues. V gave up 4 bases and J gave up 5 bases; unmatched junction bases: 7. Germline CDR1 MNHEY, CDR2 SVGAGI.

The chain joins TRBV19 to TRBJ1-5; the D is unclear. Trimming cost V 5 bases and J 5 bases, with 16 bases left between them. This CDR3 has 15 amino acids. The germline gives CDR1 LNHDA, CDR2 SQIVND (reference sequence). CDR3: CASSPVTGQDQPQHF. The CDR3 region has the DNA TGTGCCAGTAGTCCGGTAACTGGGCAGGATCAGCCCCAGCATTTT.

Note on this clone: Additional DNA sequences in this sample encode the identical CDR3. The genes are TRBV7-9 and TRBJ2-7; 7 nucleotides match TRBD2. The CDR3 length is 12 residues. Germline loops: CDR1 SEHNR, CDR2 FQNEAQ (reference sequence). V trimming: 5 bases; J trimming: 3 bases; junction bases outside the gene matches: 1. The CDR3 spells CASSQRDYEQYF. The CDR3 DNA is TGTGCCAGCAGCCAGCGGGACTACGAGCAGTACTTC.

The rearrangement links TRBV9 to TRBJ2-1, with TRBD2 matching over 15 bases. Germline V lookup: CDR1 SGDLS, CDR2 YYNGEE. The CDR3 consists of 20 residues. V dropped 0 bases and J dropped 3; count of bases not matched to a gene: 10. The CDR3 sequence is CASSVGVGTSGRNLYNEQFF. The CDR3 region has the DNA TGTGCCAGCAGCGTAGGGGTGGGGACTAGCGGGAGGAACCTCTACAATGAGCAGTTCTTC.

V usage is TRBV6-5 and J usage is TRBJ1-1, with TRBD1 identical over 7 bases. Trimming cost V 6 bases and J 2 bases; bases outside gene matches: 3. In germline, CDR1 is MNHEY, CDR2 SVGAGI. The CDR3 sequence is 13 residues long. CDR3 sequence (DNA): TGTGCCAGCAGGTCAGGGGGAAACACTGAAGCTTTCTTT. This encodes CASRSGGNTEAFF.

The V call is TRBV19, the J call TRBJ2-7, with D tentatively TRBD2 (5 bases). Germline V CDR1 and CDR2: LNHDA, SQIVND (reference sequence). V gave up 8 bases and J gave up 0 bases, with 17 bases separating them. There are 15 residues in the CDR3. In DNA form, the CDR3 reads TGTGCCAGTTTTACGCGGCGGGTCCCCTCCTACGAGCAGTACTTC. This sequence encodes CASFTRRVPSYEQYF.

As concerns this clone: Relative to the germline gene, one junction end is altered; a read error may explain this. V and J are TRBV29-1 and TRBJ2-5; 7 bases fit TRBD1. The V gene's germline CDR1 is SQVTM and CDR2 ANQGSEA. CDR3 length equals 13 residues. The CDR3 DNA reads TGCAGCGTTGAGTTAGGGGGCCAAGAGAACCAGTACTTC. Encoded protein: CSVELGGQENQYF.

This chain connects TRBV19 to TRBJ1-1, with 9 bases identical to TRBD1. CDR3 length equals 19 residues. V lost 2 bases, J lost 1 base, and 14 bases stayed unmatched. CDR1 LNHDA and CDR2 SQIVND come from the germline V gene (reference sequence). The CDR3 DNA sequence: TGTGCCAGTAGTATATATTGGGACAGGGTAGGGGATCGGAACACTGAAGCTTTCTTT. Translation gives CASSIYWDRVGDRNTEAFF.

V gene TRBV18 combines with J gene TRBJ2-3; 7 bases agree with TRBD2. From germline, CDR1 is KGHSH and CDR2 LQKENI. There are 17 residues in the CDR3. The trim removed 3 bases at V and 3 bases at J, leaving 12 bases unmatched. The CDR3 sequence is CASSPPGGGPSTDTQYF. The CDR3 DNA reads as TGTGCCAGCTCACCCCCGGGAGGCGGCCCTTCGACAGATACGCAGTATTTT.

CDR3 bases: TGTGCCAGCAGCTTTGGTGGGGGGTACGAGCAGTACTTC. Its translation: CASSFGGGYEQYF. V usage is TRBV5-4 and J usage is TRBJ2-7; possible D gene TRBD2, 6 bases. Germline V lookup: CDR1 SGHNT, CDR2 YYREEE (reference sequence). Trimming stripped 2 bases from V and 4 bases from J, with 10 bases between. The CDR3 covers 13 residues.

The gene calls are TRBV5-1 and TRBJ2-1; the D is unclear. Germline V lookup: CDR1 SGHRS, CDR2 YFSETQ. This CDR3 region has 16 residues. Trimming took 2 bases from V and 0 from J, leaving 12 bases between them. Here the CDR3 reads CASSLPVHSSYNEQFF. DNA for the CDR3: TGCGCCAGCAGCTTACCCGTACACAGCTCCTACAATGAGCAGTTCTTC.

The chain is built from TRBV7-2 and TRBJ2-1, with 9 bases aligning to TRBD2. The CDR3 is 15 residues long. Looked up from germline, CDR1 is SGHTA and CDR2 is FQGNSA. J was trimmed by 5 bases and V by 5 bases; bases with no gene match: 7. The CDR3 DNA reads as TGTGCCAGCAGCATAGGACTAGCGCCTGACAATGAGCAGTTCTTC. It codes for CASSIGLAPDNEQFF.

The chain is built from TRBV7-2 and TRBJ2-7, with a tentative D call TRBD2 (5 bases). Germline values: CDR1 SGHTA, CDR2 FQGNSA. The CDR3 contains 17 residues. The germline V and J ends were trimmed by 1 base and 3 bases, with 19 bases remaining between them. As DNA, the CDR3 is TGTGCCAGCAGCTTAGGTTCGGGGTCCGGTTACTACTACGAGCAGTACTTC. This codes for CASSLGSGSGYYYEQYF.

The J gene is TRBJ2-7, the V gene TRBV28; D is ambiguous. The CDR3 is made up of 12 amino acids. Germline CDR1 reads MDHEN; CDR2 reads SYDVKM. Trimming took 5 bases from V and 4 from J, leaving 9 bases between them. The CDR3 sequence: CASSPVPYEQYF. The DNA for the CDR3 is TGTGCCAGCAGTCCGGTGCCTTACGAGCAGTACTTC.

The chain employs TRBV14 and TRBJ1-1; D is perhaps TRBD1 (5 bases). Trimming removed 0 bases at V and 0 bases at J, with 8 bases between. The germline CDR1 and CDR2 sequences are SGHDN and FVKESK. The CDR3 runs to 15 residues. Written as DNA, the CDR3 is TGTGCCAGCAGCCAAGATGGGGGGGTGAACACTGAAGCTTTCTTT. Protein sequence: CASSQDGGVNTEAFF.